This TCR beta chain was found in a study of blood T cell repertoires in COVID-19. The overall study: Whether acute or convalescent, the COVID-19 samples came from the United States, Italy and Spain. PBMCs, B-cell-depleted T cells, or T cells provided the cDNA or gDNA that made up the material.

Original data processing: Amplification of reference gene primers was used by the study to estimate nucleated cell counts. Libraries were prepared by immunoSEQ multiplex PCR; TCRdb keeps only in-frame clonotypes and omits some of them. For V, J and clone size, that table is used; D and trimming come from the DNA. The sample has 440,000 or so clones; around nine tenths are singletons. The CDR3 is 15 residues long. Germline CDR1 is SGHRS and CDR2 is YFSETQ. The trim removed 0 bases at V and 6 bases at J, leaving 5 bases unmatched. This clone was recorded at least ten times. The sample carries other DNA sequences with the same CDR3. Enrollment of patients from Seattle took place during active infection, with longitudinal follow-up.

The rearrangement uses TRBV5-1 and TRBJ1-2; 10 bases line up with TRBD1. Input material: peripheral blood. The origin of this receptor is a middle-aged woman with COVID-19, enrolled during active disease. CDR3 sequence: CASSLVGQGGDGYTF. In DNA form, the CDR3 reads TGCGCCAGCAGCTTGGTTGGACAGGGGGGCGATGGCTACACCTTC.